One sample yielded the 27 T cell receptor beta chains listed below, sequenced in a study of T cells in Graves' hyperthyroidism and ophthalmopathy. RNA transcripts yielded amplified TCR beta CDR3 regions. The TCR CDR3 was amplified in a first-round RT-PCR using the HTBI primer set. TCRdb re-derived calls from the multiplex PCR reads in MiXCR, one entry per CDR3 protein. The data hold 640,000 or so distinct CDR3 sequences, with 13% to 15% observed a single time. The sequencing input was blood. Receptors were obtained from a woman aged 18-29 years with Graves' ophthalmopathy.

This clonotype was found a few times. This may come from a read error, since a much larger clone is one base off. V and J are TRBV6-2 or TRBV6-3 and TRBJ2-1; D is perhaps TRBD1 or TRBD2 (5 bases each). The length of the CDR3 is 16 residues. Germline V lookup: CDR1 MNHEY, CDR2 SVGEGT. With 2 bases removed from V and 9 bases from J, the gap between germline ends came to 20 bases. In DNA, the CDR3 is TGTGCCAGCAGTTACCCCCGACAGAGGGTTCATGGTGAGCAGTTCTTC. This gives the protein CASSYPRQRVHGEQFF.

The table lists this clonotype with many counts. This chain uses TRBV3-2 with TRBJ2-1; the listed D gene, TRBD2, was not tested against the DNA. TRBV3-2 constitutes a pseudogene. The CDR3 is made up of 20 amino acids. Written as DNA, the CDR3 is TGTGCCAGCAGCCAAGGCACCGGGACTAGCGGGAGGGCCAGGAAAAATGAGCAGTTCTTC. As protein: CASSQGTGTSGRARKNEQFF.

This rearrangement joins TRBV7-2 to TRBJ2-2; no reliable D call. Germline-derived CDR1 and CDR2 are SGHTA and FQGNSA. Deletions cut 3 bases from V and 4 bases from J, with 12 bases between. The CDR3 spans 15 residues. The CDR3 loop reads CASSFRTLGTGELFF. As DNA, the CDR3 is TGTGCCAGCAGCTTTAGGACCCTCGGCACCGGGGAGCTGTTTTTT.

This clonotype was picked up many times. The CDR3 loop reads CASSYFGDRGTEAFF. CDR3 in DNA: TGTGCCAGCAGTTACTTTGGGGACAGGGGGACTGAAGCTTTCTTT. The chain couples TRBV6-6 to TRBJ1-1; TRBD1 matches 11 bases. The CDR3 is 15 amino acids. CDR1 is MNHNY, CDR2 SVGAGI, per germline (reference sequence). The trim removed 1 base at V and 5 bases at J, leaving 3 bases unmatched.

The chain is built from TRBV7-9 and TRBJ1-2; possible D gene TRBD1, 5 bases. The CDR3 loop spans 14 amino acids. Trimming removed 2 bases from V and 4 bases from J, with 11 bases in between. Germline CDR1 SEHNR, CDR2 FQNEAQ (reference sequence). CDR3 in amino acids: CASSLLGDFYGYTF. For the CDR3, the DNA is TGTGCCAGCAGCTTATTAGGGGACTTCTATGGCTACACCTTC. Complete variable domain (other parts from reference TRBV7-9 and TRBJ1-2): DTGVSQNPRHKITKRGQNVTFRCDPISEHNRLYWYRQTLGQGPEFLTYFQNEAQLEKSRLLSDRFSAERPKGSFSTLEIQRTEQGDSAMYLCASSLLGDFYGYTFGSGTRLTVV.

In its sample, this clonotype was seen many times. The gene calls are TRBV27 and TRBJ1-1; D perhaps matches TRBD1 (5 bases). Trimming shortened V by 4 bases and J by 11 bases, and 14 bases separated the two germline ends. The V gene's germline CDR1 is MNHEY and CDR2 SMNVEV (reference sequence). The CDR3 contains 12 residues. CDR3 coding DNA: TGTGCCAGCAGTTCTGGGGGGGGGACCGCTTTCTTT. Translating gives CASSSGGGTAFF.

This clonotype was picked up a small number of times. The chain has TRBV19 and TRBJ1-1, with TRBD1 matching over 9 bases. Germline CDR1 LNHDA, CDR2 SQIVND (reference sequence). With 6 bases clipped from V and 5 bases from J, the junction kept 7 bases outside the gene matches. The length of the CDR3 is 14 residues. The CDR3 loop reads CASSPQGAVTEAFF. The CDR3 DNA reads as TGTGCCAGTAGCCCACAGGGGGCGGTAACTGAAGCTTTCTTT.

The table lists this clonotype with a few counts. The V gene is TRBV4-1, the J gene TRBJ1-4; possible D gene TRBD1, 6 bases. Germline V CDR1 and CDR2: MGHRA, YSYEKL. Trimming removed 2 bases from V and 4 bases from J, with 14 bases in between. The CDR3 length is 16 residues. Here the CDR3 DNA reads TGCGCCAGCAGCCAAATCGTAACAGGGTTTAATGAAAAACTGTTTTTT. Protein sequence: CASSQIVTGFNEKLFF.

This clonotype has at least ten counts. The V and J genes are TRBV19 and TRBJ2-1; TRBD1 might be the D (6 bases). CDR3 size: 15 residues. Germline V gene data show CDR1 as LNHDA and CDR2 as SQIVND (reference sequence). Trimming left V 3 bases short and J 5 bases short, with 14 bases between. The CDR3 DNA reads as TGTGCCAGTAGTATTGCACAGGGTATCCACAATGAGCAGTTCTTC. It specifies CASSIAQGIHNEQFF.

This clonotype was observed many times. The chain employs TRBV7-9 and TRBJ2-3; 7 bases match TRBD2. The trim removed 4 bases at V and 5 bases at J, leaving 12 bases unmatched. Looked up from germline, CDR1 is SEHNR and CDR2 is FQNEAQ (reference sequence). The CDR3 extends over 16 amino acids. CDR3 in amino acids: CASSSGGSGGGDTQYF. The CDR3 coding sequence is TGTGCCAGCAGCTCGGGGGGTAGCGGTGGAGGAGATACGCAGTATTTT.

This clonotype was seen many times. The chain joins TRBV6-5 to TRBJ2-5; TRBD2 matches 9 bases. Per the germline V gene, CDR1 is MNHEY and CDR2 is SVGAGI. The CDR3 loop spans 15 amino acids. Trimming removed 2 bases from V and 1 base from J; junction bases left unmatched: 2. This CDR3 reads CASSYAGGIQETQYF. CDR3 in DNA: TGTGCCAGCAGTTACGCGGGAGGGATCCAAGAGACCCAGTACTTC.

The chain recombines TRBV7-2 with TRBJ2-1; 9 positions agree with TRBD2. With 5 bases clipped from V and 7 bases from J, the junction kept 9 bases outside the gene matches. The CDR3 totals 15 residues. Germline assignment: CDR1 SGHTA and CDR2 FQGNSA. This chain's CDR3 is CASSPWRREGNEQFF. CDR3 sequence (DNA): TGTGCCAGCAGCCCTTGGCGGCGGGAGGGAAATGAGCAGTTCTTC.

Concerning this clonotype itself: This may arise from a read error, as a much more abundant clone is one base away. The J gene is TRBJ2-2, the V gene TRBV27; TRBD1 aligns across 11 bases. In germline, CDR1 is MNHEY, CDR2 SMNVEV (reference sequence). The CDR3 loop spans 16 amino acids. The CDR3 sequence is CASSLLGTGGTGELLF. The CDR3 bases are TGTGCCAGCAGTTTATTAGGGACAGGGGGTACCGGGGAGCTGCTTTTT.

This clonotype showed up many times. The chain joins TRBV5-4 to TRBJ2-3; no firm D call. V was pared by 1 base and J by 6 bases, with 6 bases between. Per germline, CDR1 SGHNT and CDR2 YYREEE (reference sequence). The CDR3 is 12 residues long. DNA of the CDR3: TGTGCCAGCAGCTTGCCCAGTGATACGCAGTATTTT. The encoded protein is CASSLPSDTQYF.

This clonotype was recorded at least ten times. This chain uses TRBV5-1 with TRBJ2-7, with D tentatively TRBD2 (8 bases). The CDR3 sequence is 15 residues long. V lost 3 bases and J lost 5, with 18 bases in between. Germline V gene data show CDR1 as SGHRS and CDR2 as YFSETQ. The CDR3 DNA sequence: TGCGCCAGCAGCTCGGGAGGGACAGCGCTTCACGAGCAGTACTTC. This translates into CASSSGGTALHEQYF. The whole variable domain, remainder taken from reference TRBV5-1 and TRBJ2-7, is KAGVTQTPRYLIKTRGQQVTLSCSPISGHRSVSWYQQTPGQGLQFLFEYFSETQRNKGNFPGRFSGRQFSNSRSEMNVSTLELGDSALYLCASSSGGTALHEQYFGPGTRLTVT.

This clonotype has more than one count but fewer than ten. This clone may be a read error of a much larger clone one base away. The rearrangement links TRBV20-1 to TRBJ1-1; D possibly corresponds to TRBD1 (5 bases). The CDR3 runs 14 residues. V was trimmed by 4 bases and J by 2 bases, leaving 14 bases between them. The germline CDR1 and CDR2 sequences are DFQATT and SNEGSKA (reference sequence). The CDR3 coding sequence is TGCAGTGCTAAAGGATACGGGGGAAACACTGAAGCTTTCTTT. Translation: CSAKGYGGNTEAFF.

This chain uses TRBV19 with TRBJ2-7; TRBD1 might be the D (6 bases). V lost 6 bases, J lost 7 bases, and 22 bases lay in between. There are 15 residues in the CDR3. Looked up from germline, CDR1 is LNHDA and CDR2 is SQIVND (reference sequence). The CDR3 region has the DNA TGTGCCAGTAGACAAAAGGGACACCCCGGGCAGGAGCAGTACTTC. Its protein product is CASRQKGHPGQEQYF. Full variable domain (missing parts from reference TRBV19 and TRBJ2-7): DGGITQSPKYLFRKEGQNVTLSCEQNLNHDAMYWYRQDPGQGLRLIYYSQIVNDFQKGDIAEGYSVSREKKESFPLTVTSAQKNPTAFYLCASRQKGHPGQEQYFGPGTRLTVT.

The V call is TRBV2, the J call TRBJ2-1; TRBD2 aligns across 16 bases. The CDR3 spans 18 residues. Germline V gene sequence: CDR1 SNHLY, CDR2 FYNNEI. The ends lost 6 bases at V and 5 bases at J; junction bases unmatched: 10. The CDR3 here is CASRTGTSGRAWDNEQFF. The CDR3 nucleotides are TGTGCCAGCAGGACGGGGACTAGCGGGAGGGCCTGGGACAATGAGCAGTTCTTC.

This chain links TRBV27 with TRBJ2-7; maybe TRBD1 (5 bases). This CDR3 has 14 residues. V shed 8 bases and J shed 2 bases, with 16 bases lying between them. Germline-derived CDR1 and CDR2 are MNHEY and SMNVEV (reference sequence). This CDR3 is CASRSGFYPYEQYF. CDR3 DNA sequence: TGTGCCAGCCGCTCAGGGTTCTATCCCTACGAGCAGTACTTC.

This clonotype was seen ten or more times. As DNA, the CDR3 is TGTGCCAGCAGCTCCGTAGAGGGCCTGGGGTATGGCTACACCTTC. This codes for CASSSVEGLGYGYTF. The chain employs TRBV11-1 and TRBJ1-2; no clear D. This CDR3 has 15 amino acids. CDR1 is SGHAT and CDR2 is FQDESV in the germline V gene (reference sequence). V lost 4 bases and J 5 bases, leaving 17 bases between the germline ends.

Of note for this clonotype: Lacking the conserved final phenylalanine or tryptophan, this CDR3 likely reflects a read error. The rearrangement uses TRBV7-9 and TRBJ2-5; D tentatively fits TRBD1 or TRBD2 (5 bases each). Germline loops: CDR1 SEHNR, CDR2 FQNEAQ (reference sequence). The CDR3 contains 15 residues. Deletions cut 5 bases from V and 4 bases from J, with 17 bases between. The CDR3 region is CASSPPGVRGETQYS. The CDR3 DNA is TGTGCCAGCAGCCCCCCCGGGGTGAGGGGAGAGACCCAGTACTCC.

The chain employs TRBV3-1 and TRBJ2-3, with 9 nucleotides matching TRBD1. V shed 3 bases and J 1 base; nucleotides not matched to a gene: 2. CDR1 LGHDT and CDR2 YNNKEL come from the germline V gene (reference sequence). This CDR3 contains 15 residues. The CDR3 sequence: CASSHRDRGTDTQYF. The CDR3 DNA reads as TGTGCCAGCAGCCACCGGGACAGGGGCACAGATACGCAGTATTTT.

This clonotype was seen many times. The chain is built from TRBV28 and TRBJ2-7; possible D gene TRBD2, 5 bases. The ends were cut back, 1 base at V and 7 bases at J, with 11 bases in the middle. Germline-derived CDR1 and CDR2 are MDHEN and SYDVKM. The CDR3 consists of 13 residues. The CDR3 DNA sequence: TGTGCCAGCAGTTTATTGCTGAGAGGGGAGCAGTACTTC. This codes for CASSLLLRGEQYF.

This clonotype was detected ten times or more. The rearrangement links TRBV7-3 to TRBJ1-4; no clear D. CDR3 length: 15 residues. Germline-derived CDR1 and CDR2 are SGHTA and FQGTGA. Between the trimmed V and J ends, which lost 7 bases and 0 bases, there was a span of 12 bases. The CDR3 DNA is TGTGCCAGCACACGCGGCCTCGCAACTAATGAAAAACTGTTTTTT. It yields the protein CASTRGLATNEKLFF.

Many counts were recorded for this clonotype. The rearrangement links TRBV30 to TRBJ2-5; D not certain. CDR3 size: 13 residues. V lost 0 bases and J 0 bases, leaving 5 bases between the germline ends. CDR1 and CDR2 (germline): GTSNPN, SVGIG (reference sequence). This chain's CDR3 is CAWSVGHQETQYF. CDR3 coding DNA: TGTGCCTGGAGTGTAGGCCACCAAGAGACCCAGTACTTC.

This clonotype came up many times. V and J are TRBV27 and TRBJ2-3, with 13 bases that match TRBD2. The V gene's germline CDR1 is MNHEY and CDR2 SMNVEV (reference sequence). This CDR3 is 19 amino acids long. The trim removed 3 bases at V and 0 bases at J, leaving 9 bases unmatched. The CDR3 DNA reads as TGTGCCAGCAGTTTGGGACTAGCGGGACATCTTTCTAGCACAGATACGCAGTATTTT. It is translated as CASSLGLAGHLSSTDTQYF.

This clonotype turned up a few times. The chain joins TRBV30 to TRBJ1-4, with TRBD1 as a possible D gene (5 bases). The CDR3 sequence is 15 residues long. Germline loops: CDR1 GTSNPN, CDR2 SVGIG (reference sequence). The ends were cut back, 3 bases at V and 6 bases at J, with 17 bases in the middle. The CDR3 coding sequence is TGTGCCTGGAGCACCGCGGGGGTCCCGTATGAAAAACTGTTTTTT. Protein sequence: CAWSTAGVPYEKLFF.